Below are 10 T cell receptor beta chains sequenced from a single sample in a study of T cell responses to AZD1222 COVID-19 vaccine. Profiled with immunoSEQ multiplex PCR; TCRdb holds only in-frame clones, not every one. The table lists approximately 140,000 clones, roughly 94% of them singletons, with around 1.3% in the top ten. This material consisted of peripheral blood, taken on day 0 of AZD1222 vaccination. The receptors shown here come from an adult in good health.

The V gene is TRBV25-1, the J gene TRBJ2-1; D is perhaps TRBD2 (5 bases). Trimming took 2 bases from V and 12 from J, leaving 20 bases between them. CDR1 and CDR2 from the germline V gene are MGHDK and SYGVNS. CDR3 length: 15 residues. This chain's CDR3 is CASSEHSALLSGQFF. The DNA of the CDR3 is TGTGCCAGCAGTGAACATAGCGCCCTCCTAAGTGGGCAGTTCTTC.

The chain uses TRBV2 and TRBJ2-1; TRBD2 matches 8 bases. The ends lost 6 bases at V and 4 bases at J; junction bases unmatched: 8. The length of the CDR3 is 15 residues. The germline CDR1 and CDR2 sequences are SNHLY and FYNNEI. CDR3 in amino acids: CASRDSGNLYNEQFF. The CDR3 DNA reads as TGTGCCAGCAGGGATAGCGGGAACTTATACAATGAGCAGTTCTTC.

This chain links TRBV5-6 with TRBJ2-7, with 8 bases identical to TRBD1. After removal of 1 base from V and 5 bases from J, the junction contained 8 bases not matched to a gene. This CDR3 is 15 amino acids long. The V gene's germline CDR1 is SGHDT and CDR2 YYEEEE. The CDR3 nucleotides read TGTGCCAGCAGCTTGCAGGGGGCTGTTATCCACGAGCAGTACGTC. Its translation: CASSLQGAVIHEQYV.

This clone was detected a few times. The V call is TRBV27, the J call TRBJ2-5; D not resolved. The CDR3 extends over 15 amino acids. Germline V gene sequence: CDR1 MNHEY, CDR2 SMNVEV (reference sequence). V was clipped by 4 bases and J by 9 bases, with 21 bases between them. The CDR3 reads CASSSSTRSLTAQYF. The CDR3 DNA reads TGTGCCAGCAGTTCGTCGACAAGGAGCTTGACGGCCCAGTACTTC.

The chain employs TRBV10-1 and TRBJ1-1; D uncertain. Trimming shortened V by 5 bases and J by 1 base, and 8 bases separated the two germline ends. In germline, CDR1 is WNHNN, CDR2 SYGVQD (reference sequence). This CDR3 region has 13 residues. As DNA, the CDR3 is TGCGCCAGCAGTTGGACCGAGAACACTGAAGCTTTCTTT. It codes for CASSWTENTEAFF.

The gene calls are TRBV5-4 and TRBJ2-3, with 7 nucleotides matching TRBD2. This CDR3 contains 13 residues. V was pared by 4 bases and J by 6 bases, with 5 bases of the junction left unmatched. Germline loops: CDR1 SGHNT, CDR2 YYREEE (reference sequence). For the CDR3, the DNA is TGTGCCAGCAGCGATAAACTAGCGGATACGCAGTATTTT. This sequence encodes CASSDKLADTQYF. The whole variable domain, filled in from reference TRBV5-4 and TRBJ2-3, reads ETGVTQSPTHLIKTRGQQVTLRCSSQSGHNTVSWYQQALGQGPQFIFQYYREEENGRGNFPPRFSGLQFPNYSSELNVNALELDDSALYLCASSDKLADTQYFGPGTRLTVL.

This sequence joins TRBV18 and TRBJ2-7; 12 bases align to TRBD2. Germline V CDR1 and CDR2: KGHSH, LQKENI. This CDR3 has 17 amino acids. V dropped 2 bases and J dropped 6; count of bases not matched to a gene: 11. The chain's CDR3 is CASSPVGLAGKNPEQYV. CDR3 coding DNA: TGTGCCAGCTCACCAGTGGGACTAGCGGGCAAGAACCCCGAGCAGTACGTC.

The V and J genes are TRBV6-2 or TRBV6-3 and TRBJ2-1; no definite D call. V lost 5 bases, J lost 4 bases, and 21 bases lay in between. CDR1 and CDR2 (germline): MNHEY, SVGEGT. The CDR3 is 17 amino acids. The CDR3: CASSPHPATFNYNEQFF. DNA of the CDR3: TGTGCCAGCAGTCCACACCCCGCGACTTTTAATTACAATGAGCAGTTCTTC.

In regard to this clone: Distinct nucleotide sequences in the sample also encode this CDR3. The DNA for the CDR3 is TGTGCCAGCTCTCTCCGGAGCACGGCTGAAGCTTTCTTT. It translates to CASSLRSTAEAFF. This chain uses TRBV12-3 or TRBV12-4 with TRBJ1-1; D is unclear. The CDR3 has 13 amino acids. V was pared by 8 bases and J by 6 bases, with 16 bases between.

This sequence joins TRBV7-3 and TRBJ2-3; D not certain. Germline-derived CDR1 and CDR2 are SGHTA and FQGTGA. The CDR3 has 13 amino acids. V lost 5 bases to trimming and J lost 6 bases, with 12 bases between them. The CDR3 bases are TGTGCCAGCAGCCTTGGGCCTACGGATACGCAGTATTTT. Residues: CASSLGPTDTQYF.